A single sample is the source of the 22 T cell receptor beta chains below, sequenced in a study of blood T cells in healthy people across ages. Alongside a J-beta primer mix, a sample-barcoded 5' primer served in a second PCR lasting about 7 to 12 cycles. TCRdb itself ran the 5' RACE reads through MiXCR, one entry per CDR3 protein. The data hold about 640,000 distinct CDR3 sequences, with roughly three fifths observed a single time. The specimen was blood. All receptors derive from a man aged 60 to 75 in good health.

The chain links TRBV12-3 or TRBV12-4 to TRBJ2-1, with 10 bases matching TRBD2. Germline trimming cut 7 bases from V and 3 bases from J; bases unmatched to any gene: 18. The CDR3 contains 19 residues. CDR3 loop: CASIPGVESGGAFYNEQFF. The CDR3 nucleotides are TGTGCCAGCATCCCCGGGGTAGAGAGCGGGGGGGCCTTCTACAATGAGCAGTTCTTC.

This chain joins TRBV20-1 and TRBJ1-1; possible D gene TRBD1, 6 bases. The germline V gene has CDR1 DFQATT and CDR2 SNEGSKA (reference sequence). The CDR3 runs to 13 residues. V lost 6 bases and J 1 base, leaving 12 bases between the germline ends. CDR3 nucleotide sequence: TGCAGTGCCCGGACAGACGCGAACACTGAAGCTTTCTTT. Residues: CSARTDANTEAFF.

On this clonotype itself: Possible read error: a much larger clone is one base away. J is TRBJ1-2 and V is TRBV7-2; no clear D. Germline CDR1 SGHTA, CDR2 FQGNSA. This CDR3 has 13 residues. The CDR3 bases are TGTGCCAACAGCGTATCAACTAACTATGGCTACACCTTC. The encoded protein is CANSVSTNYGYTF.

This clonotype showed up many times. The genes are TRBV10-2 and TRBJ2-5; the D gene is possibly TRBD2 (6 bases). Germline CDR1 is WSHSY and CDR2 is SAAADI. CDR3 size: 12 residues. V lost 4 bases and J lost 11, with 14 bases in between. The DNA for the CDR3 is TGCGCCAGCAGTGGTGGAGGGCCGAATCAGTACTTC. Protein product: CASSGGGPNQYF.

The V gene is TRBV20-1, the J gene TRBJ2-3, with D possibly being TRBD1 or TRBD2 (5 bases each). From germline, CDR1 is DFQATT and CDR2 SNEGSKA (reference sequence). The CDR3 consists of 13 residues. V lost 5 bases and J lost 0, with 9 bases in between. The CDR3 DNA is TGCAGTGCTGGGGACGGTAGCACAGATACGCAGTATTTT. Translation: CSAGDGSTDTQYF.

The chain recombines TRBV5-6 with TRBJ2-1; D is unclear. V was shortened by 2 bases and J by 2 bases, with 8 bases between the two germline ends. Germline-derived CDR1 and CDR2 are SGHDT and YYEEEE. The CDR3 extends over 14 amino acids. For the CDR3, the DNA is TGTGCCAGCAGCTTACTGGGAACCTACAATGAGCAGTTCTTC. Amino acid sequence: CASSLLGTYNEQFF.

This clonotype was seen more than once but under ten times. The rearrangement joins TRBV20-1 to TRBJ2-6; TRBD1 is a possible D gene (5 bases). The CDR3 extends over 16 amino acids. The germline V gene has CDR1 DFQATT and CDR2 SNEGSKA (reference sequence). V was cut by 0 bases and J by 4 bases, with 13 bases left in between. The CDR3 DNA reads as TGCAGTGCTAGAGATCGGTTAGGGGCCGGGGCCAACGTCCTGACTTTC. Protein sequence: CSARDRLGAGANVLTF.

The genes are TRBV12-3 or TRBV12-4 and TRBJ2-5; tentative D call: TRBD2 (6 bases). The J call may not be correct, given that the DNA end is closer to TRBJ2-7. The CDR3 contains 12 residues. CDR3 region: CASTGVGIEQYF. The CDR3, as DNA: TGTGCCAGCACGGGGGTGGGGATCGAGCAGTACTTC.

This chain links TRBV2 with TRBJ2-1; D might be TRBD1 (5 bases). Germline CDR1 reads SNHLY; CDR2 reads FYNNEI. CDR3 length equals 16 residues. V dropped 1 base and J dropped 4 bases, with 14 bases sitting between them. CDR3 DNA: TGTGCCAGCAGTGAAGTTAGCCCCAAGGGGTACAATGAGCAGTTCTTC. Its translation is CASSEVSPKGYNEQFF.

The chain has TRBV20-1 and TRBJ2-1, with 10 bases aligning to TRBD2. The CDR3 runs to 17 residues. Germline CDR1 reads DFQATT; CDR2 reads SNEGSKA (reference sequence). The ends lost 1 base at V and 3 bases at J; junction bases unmatched: 9. CDR3 in DNA: TGCAGTGCTAGAGTCACCTGGACTAGCGGCTTCTACAATGAGCAGTTCTTC. This translates into CSARVTWTSGFYNEQFF.

The chain couples TRBV20-1 to TRBJ2-1; weak D call: TRBD2 (6 bases). Germline values: CDR1 DFQATT, CDR2 SNEGSKA (reference sequence). This CDR3 is 15 amino acids long. Trimming took 6 bases from V and 4 from J, leaving 19 bases between them. CDR3 protein: CSAYPTVGTYNEQFF. In DNA form, the CDR3 reads TGCAGTGCATACCCGACGGTGGGGACTTACAATGAGCAGTTCTTC.

The V call is TRBV7-6, the J call TRBJ2-4; TRBD1 agrees at 9 bases. V lost 4 bases and J lost 5; bases outside the gene matches: 3. The CDR3 spans 14 residues. Germline loops: CDR1 SGHVS, CDR2 FNYEAQ. CDR3 coding DNA: TGTGCCAGCAGCTCGGGACAGGGCCAAAACATTCAGTACTTC. Amino acid sequence: CASSSGQGQNIQYF.

The genes are TRBV29-1 and TRBJ2-1; 9 nucleotides line up with TRBD2. Germline CDR1 reads SQVTM; CDR2 reads ANQGSEA. CDR3 size: 14 residues. Germline trimming cut 4 bases from V and 7 bases from J; bases unmatched to any gene: 8. CDR3: CSVGRRGGLNEQFF. CDR3 sequence (DNA): TGCAGCGTTGGTAGGCGGGGGGGTCTTAATGAGCAGTTCTTC.

The rearrangement links TRBV4-2 to TRBJ2-7; the match to TRBD2 covers 10 bases. In germline, CDR1 is LGHNA, CDR2 YNFKEQ. The V segment lost 3 bases and the J segment 1 base; nucleotides outside the gene matches: 12. This CDR3 region has 18 residues. The CDR3 loop reads CASSQTALAGGTSYEQYF. Written as DNA, the CDR3 is TGTGCCAGCAGCCAGACGGCCTTAGCGGGGGGAACTTCCTACGAGCAGTACTTC.

The chain recombines TRBV5-1 with TRBJ2-1; no clear D. Germline V gene sequence: CDR1 SGHRS, CDR2 YFSETQ. CDR3 length: 13 residues. V dropped 4 bases and J dropped 7 bases, with 12 bases sitting between them. DNA for the CDR3: TGCGCCAGCAGCGTGGCACCCCGGAATGAGCAGTTCTTC. Translation: CASSVAPRNEQFF.

The chain employs TRBV5-8 and TRBJ2-3; the match to TRBD1 covers 9 bases. V trimming: 4 bases; J trimming: 4 bases; junction bases outside the gene matches: 7. CDR3 size: 15 residues. CDR1 SGHTS and CDR2 YDEGEE come from the germline V gene. In nucleotides, the CDR3 is TGTGCCAGCAGCATGGACAGGGGCAAGGCAGATACGCAGTATTTT. It codes for CASSMDRGKADTQYF.

Only a few counts were recorded for this clonotype. The chain is built from TRBV6-2 or TRBV6-3 and TRBJ2-5; no clear D gene. The germline CDR1 and CDR2 sequences are MNHEY and SVGEGT. V was clipped by 6 bases and J by 5 bases, with 13 bases between them. CDR3 length equals 13 residues. CDR3 bases: TGTGCCAGCAGCCTGACGGTTTTTGAGACCCAGTACTTC. It is translated as CASSLTVFETQYF.

This clonotype was detected ten times or more. The genes are TRBV6-5 and TRBJ2-3; 7 bases are a match to TRBD1. V shed 5 bases, J shed 2 bases, and the junction held 10 bases outside the gene matches. Per germline, CDR1 MNHEY and CDR2 SVGAGI. The CDR3 runs to 16 residues. The chain's CDR3 is CASSPFRDSHTDTQYF. DNA for the CDR3: TGTGCCAGCAGTCCATTCAGGGACAGCCACACAGATACGCAGTATTTT.

This chain connects TRBV9 to TRBJ2-1; 13 bases fit TRBD2. The CDR3 runs to 17 residues. CDR1 and CDR2 from the germline V gene are SGDLS and YYNGEE. Germline trimming cut 3 bases from V and 4 bases from J; bases unmatched to any gene: 7. The CDR3 bases are TGTGCCAGCAGCGCCTCGGGACTAGCGGGGTTTTACAATGAGCAGTTCTTC. It translates to CASSASGLAGFYNEQFF.

The V and J genes are TRBV6-2 or TRBV6-3 and TRBJ2-7; TRBD1 agrees at 8 bases. This CDR3 has 13 residues. After removal of 6 bases from V and 4 bases from J, the junction contained 5 bases not matched to a gene. The germline CDR1 and CDR2 sequences are MNHEY and SVGEGT. The CDR3 bases are TGTGCCAGCAGAATCACAGGGGGTTACGAGCAGTACTTC. Amino acid sequence: CASRITGGYEQYF.

This clonotype was counted a few times. The chain couples TRBV3-1 to TRBJ2-7; D unclear. Deletions cut 0 bases from V and 0 bases from J, with 9 bases between. From germline, CDR1 is LGHDT and CDR2 YNNKEL (reference sequence). The CDR3 is 15 residues long. The CDR3 DNA reads TGTGCCAGCAGCCAAGAAGGAATAAGCTCCTACGAGCAGTACTTC. This sequence encodes CASSQEGISSYEQYF.

This clonotype showed up just once. This chain links TRBV20-1 with TRBJ2-5, with 7 bases lining up with TRBD2. With V trimmed by 7 bases and J by 13 bases, 9 bases remained unmatched. The germline V gene has CDR1 DFQATT and CDR2 SNEGSKA (reference sequence). This CDR3 comprises 10 residues. CDR3 bases: TGCAGTGTTGGAGGGCGGGAGACGTACTTC. Its translation is CSVGGRETYF.